A single sample is the source of the 15 T cell receptor beta chains below, sequenced in a study of shared clonotypes between healthy human individuals. The protocol was immunoSEQ multiplex PCR, while the TCRdb copy is restricted to in-frame clones and leaves out a portion. The repertoire holds roughly 2.1 million clones, with just over 90% as singletons. Positively selected for CCR7, the CD45RO-negative cells used as naive CD8 cells excluded terminally differentiated effector memory CD45RA+ cells. Sequencing input: naive CD8+ T cells from PBMCs. These TCRs come from a man between 18 and 29 years old in good health. Some clones in this sample may be carry-over from other donors' samples.

V gene TRBV10-1 combines with J gene TRBJ2-7; 15 nucleotides line up with TRBD2. Germline loops: CDR1 WNHNN, CDR2 SYGVQD (reference sequence). The CDR3 sequence is 20 residues long. V lost 6 bases to trimming and J lost 1 base; unmatched junction nucleotides: 16. The CDR3 nucleotides read TGCGCCAGCAGGACTCACCCTTGGACTAGCGGGAGGGCCCAATCCTACGAGCAGTACTTC. Protein sequence: CASRTHPWTSGRAQSYEQYF.

The chain couples TRBV11-2 to TRBJ2-3; 12 positions match TRBD1. The CDR3 sequence is 14 residues long. V lost 4 bases to trimming and J lost 12 bases; unmatched junction nucleotides: 8. Germline lookup yields CDR1 SGHAT and CDR2 FQNNGV. This CDR3 is CASSSPGTGGPQYF. The CDR3 nucleotides are TGTGCCAGCAGCTCCCCCGGGACAGGGGGCCCCCAGTATTTT. The full variable domain, its missing parts supplied by reference TRBV11-2 and TRBJ2-3, is EAGVAQSPRYKIIEKRQSVAFWCNPISGHATLYWYQQILGQGPKLLIQFQNNGVVDDSQLPKDRFSAERLKGVDSTLKIQPAKLEDSAVYLCASSSPGTGGPQYFGPGTRLTVL.

The rearrangement uses TRBV5-6 and TRBJ2-3; 7 bases agree with TRBD2. CDR1 and CDR2 from the germline V gene are SGHDT and YYEEEE. This CDR3 has 15 amino acids. The V segment lost 0 bases and the J segment 4 bases; nucleotides outside the gene matches: 5. For the CDR3, the DNA is TGTGCCAGCAGCTTGGATGCGGGAGTCGCAGATACGCAGTATTTT. Translating it yields CASSLDAGVADTQYF.

This rearrangement joins TRBV9 to TRBJ2-6; 7 bases line up with TRBD1. The germline V gene has CDR1 SGDLS and CDR2 YYNGEE. The length of the CDR3 is 17 residues. Germline trimming cut 0 bases from V and 1 base from J; bases unmatched to any gene: 4. CDR3 DNA: TGTGCCAGCAGCGTAGTCAGGGGGACGTCTGGGGCCAACGTCCTGACTTTC. It translates to CASSVVRGTSGANVLTF.

This clone was seen a handful of times. The genes are TRBV9 and TRBJ2-4; TRBD1 agrees at 9 bases. There are 14 residues in the CDR3. In germline, CDR1 is SGDLS, CDR2 YYNGEE. The trim removed 3 bases at V and 6 bases at J, leaving 4 bases unmatched. CDR3 sequence: CASSGGQGGNIQYF. Written as DNA, the CDR3 is TGTGCCAGCAGCGGGGGACAGGGAGGAAACATTCAGTACTTC.

The chain joins TRBV11-2 to TRBJ2-2; 7 bases fit TRBD2. CDR3 size: 16 residues. In germline, CDR1 is SGHAT, CDR2 FQNNGV. Trimming removed 1 base from V and 5 bases from J; junction bases left unmatched: 7. In DNA form, the CDR3 reads TGTGCCAGCAGCTTAGTTCCGGGAGCGGGGACCGGGGAGCTGTTTTTT. Translation: CASSLVPGAGTGELFF.

The chain couples TRBV6-5 to TRBJ2-7; D is uncertain. CDR1 is MNHEY and CDR2 is SVGAGI in the germline V gene. CDR3 length: 11 residues. V lost 5 bases to trimming and J lost 6 bases, with 8 bases between them. CDR3 nucleotides: TGTGCCAGCAGTGAAGTGGTCGAGCAGTACTTC. Encoded protein: CASSEVVEQYF.

CDR3 protein: CASTASGTGDYEQYF. CDR3 nucleotides: TGTGCCAGCACCGCGTCTGGGACAGGGGATTACGAGCAGTACTTC. The rearrangement joins TRBV27 to TRBJ2-7; 10 bases map to TRBD1. V trimming: 7 bases; J trimming: 4 bases; junction bases outside the gene matches: 10. Germline V lookup: CDR1 MNHEY, CDR2 SMNVEV (reference sequence). The CDR3 contains 15 residues.

The chain has TRBV15 and TRBJ1-2, with D tentatively TRBD1 (5 bases). The CDR3 covers 12 residues. The V end was cut by 5 bases, the J end by 5 bases, with 9 bases between. Germline assignment: CDR1 LNHNV and CDR2 YYDKDF (reference sequence). CDR3 region: CATSVRDYGYTF. DNA for the CDR3: TGTGCCACCAGCGTCAGGGATTATGGCTACACCTTC.

The rearrangement links TRBV27 to TRBJ1-5, with D unclear. The germline V and J ends were trimmed by 3 bases and 7 bases, with 13 bases remaining between them. Looked up from germline, CDR1 is MNHEY and CDR2 is SMNVEV (reference sequence). The CDR3 has 14 amino acids. The CDR3 here is CASSLGSRGQPQHF. The CDR3 nucleotides read TGTGCCAGCAGTTTGGGGTCCCGCGGGCAGCCCCAGCATTTT.

The chain has TRBV27 and TRBJ2-1, with TRBD2 identical over 10 bases. V dropped 5 bases and J dropped 0; count of bases not matched to a gene: 7. CDR3 length equals 17 residues. The germline V gene has CDR1 MNHEY and CDR2 SMNVEV (reference sequence). The CDR3 spells CASSGGTSDSSYNEQFF. The CDR3 DNA reads TGTGCCAGCAGTGGGGGGACTAGCGACAGCTCCTACAATGAGCAGTTCTTC.

This clone was seen more than once but under ten times. V is TRBV9 and J is TRBJ1-1, with D possibly TRBD1 on 5 matching bases. Germline CDR1 is SGDLS and CDR2 is YYNGEE. This CDR3 is 15 amino acids long. V was pared by 0 bases and J by 0 bases, with 9 bases between. Here the CDR3 DNA reads TGTGCCAGCAGCGTAGATAACAGGCTGAACACTGAAGCTTTCTTT. Amino acids: CASSVDNRLNTEAFF.

The rearrangement links TRBV28 to TRBJ1-2; TRBD1 matches at 8 bases. J was trimmed by 4 bases and V by 7 bases; bases with no gene match: 8. Germline-derived CDR1 and CDR2 are MDHEN and SYDVKM. The CDR3 is made up of 14 amino acids. CDR3 bases: TGTGCCAGCAACAGTCGACAGGGGCGCTATGGCTACACCTTC. It encodes CASNSRQGRYGYTF.

About this clone itself: The sample contains more than one DNA sequence encoding this CDR3. The chain recombines TRBV27 with TRBJ2-5, with D maybe TRBD1 (5 bases). This CDR3 spans 13 amino acids. Trimming pared 2 bases from V and 5 bases from J, leaving 9 bases between. Germline V gene lookup returns CDR1 MNHEY and CDR2 SMNVEV (reference sequence). CDR3 DNA: TGTGCCAGCAGTTTAAATGCAGGGGAGACCCAGTACTTC. As protein: CASSLNAGETQYF.

The V call is TRBV4-1, the J call TRBJ2-5; no definite D call. The assigned J gene may be wrong: the sequence end matches TRBJ2-7 better. Germline assignment: CDR1 MGHRA and CDR2 YSYEKL. This CDR3 comprises 16 residues. The CDR3 region is CASSHTTAGGSYEQYF. CDR3 bases: TGCGCCAGCAGCCATACAACTGCAGGCGGCTCCTACGAGCAGTACTTC.